This TCR beta chain emerged from a study of OX40 agonist ivuxolimab in advanced cancers. Clones were sequenced by immunoSEQ multiplex PCR, and TCRdb holds only the in-frame ones, with some missing. Of some 62,000 clones listed, approximately 80% are singletons. This CDR3 region has 12 residues. Trimming stripped 5 bases from V and 10 bases from J, with 14 bases between. Per the germline V gene, CDR1 is MDHEN and CDR2 is SYDVKM. The chain couples TRBV28 to TRBJ1-1; no reliable D call. The sequence was obtained from an adult with an advanced solid tumor such as melanoma, head and neck, liver or kidney cancer. The material was CD4+ or CD8+ T cells sorted from blood, obtained in a trial of the OX40 agonist ivuxolimab. Here the CDR3 DNA reads TGTGCCAGCAGTGGCCCGCCCGCTGGAGCTTTCTTT. This encodes CASSGPPAGAFF.